The sequence of this TCR beta chain was determined in a study of Ad26.COV2.S vaccination and SARS-CoV-2 variants. In the study overall: Dosing was one shot or two shots 56 days apart. The study's findings and limits: Overall T cell responses may have been underestimated by the analyses of TCR breadth and depth.

The V end lost 4 bases, the J end lost 4 bases, and 13 bases lay between the germline ends. CDR3 length: 14 residues. Germline V lookup: CDR1 PRHDT, CDR2 FYEKMQ (reference sequence). Sequencing was performed with immunoSEQ multiplex PCR; in TCRdb, only in-frame clones are kept and a portion is missing. The repertoire includes 300,000 to 350,000 clones, around nine tenths of them detected once, and 5% sits in the top ten. Treatment described: 19 received Ad26.COV2.S at low or high dose, single or two shots; 5 received placebo; per-sample allocation not given. All samples were drawn on day 63, counting from the first vaccine or placebo injection. Turning to this clone: The antigen is not known.

The V call is TRBV13, the J call TRBJ2-5; a possible D gene is TRBD1 (6 bases). The clonotype was recovered from a person between 18 and 60 years old who received the Ad26.COV2.S COVID-19 vaccine or a placebo. Material: peripheral blood, obtained in a trial of Ad26.COV2.S vaccine versus placebo. The CDR3 bases are TGTGCCAGCAGCTCAGGACAGACCAGAGAGACCCAGTACTTC. Amino acids: CASSSGQTRETQYF.